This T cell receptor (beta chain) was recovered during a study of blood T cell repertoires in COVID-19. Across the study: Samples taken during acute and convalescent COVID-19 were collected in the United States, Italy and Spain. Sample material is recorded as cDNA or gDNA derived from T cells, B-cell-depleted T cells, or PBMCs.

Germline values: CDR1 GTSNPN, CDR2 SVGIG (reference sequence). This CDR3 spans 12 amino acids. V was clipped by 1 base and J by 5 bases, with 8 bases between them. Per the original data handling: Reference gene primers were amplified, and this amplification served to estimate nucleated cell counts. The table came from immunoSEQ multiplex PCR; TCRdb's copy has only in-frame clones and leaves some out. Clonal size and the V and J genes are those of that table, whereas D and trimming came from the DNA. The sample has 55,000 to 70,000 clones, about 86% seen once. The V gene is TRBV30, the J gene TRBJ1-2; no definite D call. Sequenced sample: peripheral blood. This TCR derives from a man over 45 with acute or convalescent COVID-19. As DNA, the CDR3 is TGTGCCTGGAGTGGGTCAGATTATGGCTACACCTTC. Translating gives CAWSGSDYGYTF. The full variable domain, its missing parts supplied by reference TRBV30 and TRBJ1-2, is SQTIHQWPATLVQPVGSPLSLECTVEGTSNPNLYWYRQAAGRGLQLLFYSVGIGQISSEVPQNLSASRPQDRQFILSSKKLLLSDSGFYLCAWSGSDYGYTFGSGTRLTVV.